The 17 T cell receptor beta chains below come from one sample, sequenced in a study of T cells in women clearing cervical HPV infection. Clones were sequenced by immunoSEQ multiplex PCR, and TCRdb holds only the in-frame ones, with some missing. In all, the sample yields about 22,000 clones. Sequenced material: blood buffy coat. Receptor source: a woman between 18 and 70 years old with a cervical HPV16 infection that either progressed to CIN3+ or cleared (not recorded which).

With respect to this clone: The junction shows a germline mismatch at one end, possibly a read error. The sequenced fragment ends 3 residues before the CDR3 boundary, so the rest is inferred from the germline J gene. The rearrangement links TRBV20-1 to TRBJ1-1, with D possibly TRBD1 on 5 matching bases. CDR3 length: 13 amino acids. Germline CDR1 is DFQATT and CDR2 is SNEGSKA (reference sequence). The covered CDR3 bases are TGCAGTGCCAGAGTGGGGCACGGGACTGAA. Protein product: CSARVGHGTE. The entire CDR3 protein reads CSARVGHGTEAFF.

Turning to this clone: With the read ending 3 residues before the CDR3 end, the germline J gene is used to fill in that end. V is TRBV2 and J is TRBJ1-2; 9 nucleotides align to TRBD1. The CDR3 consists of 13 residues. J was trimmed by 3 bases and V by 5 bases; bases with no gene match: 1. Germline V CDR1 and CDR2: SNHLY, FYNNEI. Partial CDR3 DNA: TGTGCCAGCAGTACAGGGGGCGACTATGGC. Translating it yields CASSTGGDYG. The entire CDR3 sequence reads CASSTGGDYGYTF.

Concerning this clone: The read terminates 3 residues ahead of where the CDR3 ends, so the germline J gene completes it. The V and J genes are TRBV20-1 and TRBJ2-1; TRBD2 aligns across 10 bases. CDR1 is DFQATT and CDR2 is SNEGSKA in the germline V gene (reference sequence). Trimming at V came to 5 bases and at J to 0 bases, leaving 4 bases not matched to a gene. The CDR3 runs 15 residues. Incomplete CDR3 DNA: TGCAGTGCTGGGAGGACTAGCGGCTCCTACAATGAG. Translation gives CSAGRTSGSYNE. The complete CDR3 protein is CSAGRTSGSYNEQFF.

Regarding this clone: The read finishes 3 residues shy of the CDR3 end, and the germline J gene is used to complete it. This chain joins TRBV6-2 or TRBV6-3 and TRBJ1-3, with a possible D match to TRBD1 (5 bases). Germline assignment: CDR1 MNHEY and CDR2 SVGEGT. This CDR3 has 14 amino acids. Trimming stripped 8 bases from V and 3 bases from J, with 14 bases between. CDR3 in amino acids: CASGPRVFGNTIYF. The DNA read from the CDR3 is TGTGCCAGCGGACCCAGGGTCTTTGGAAACACC.

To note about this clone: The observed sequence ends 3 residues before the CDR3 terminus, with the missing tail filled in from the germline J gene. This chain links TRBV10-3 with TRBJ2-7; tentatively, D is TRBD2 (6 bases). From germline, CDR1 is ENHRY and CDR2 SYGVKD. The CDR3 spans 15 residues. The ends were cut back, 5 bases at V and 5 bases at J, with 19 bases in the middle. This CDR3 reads CAISPGLRPGDEQYF. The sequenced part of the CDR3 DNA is TGTGCCATCAGTCCGGGACTCAGACCTGGTGACGAG.

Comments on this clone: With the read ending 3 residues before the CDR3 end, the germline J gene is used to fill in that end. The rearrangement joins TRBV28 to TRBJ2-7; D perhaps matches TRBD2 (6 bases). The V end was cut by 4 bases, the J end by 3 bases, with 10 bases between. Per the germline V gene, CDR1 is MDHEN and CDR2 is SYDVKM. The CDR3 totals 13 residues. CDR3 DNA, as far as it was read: TGTGCCAGCAGTTATGCGACTAGCTACGAG. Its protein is CASSYATSYE. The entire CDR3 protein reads CASSYATSYEQYF. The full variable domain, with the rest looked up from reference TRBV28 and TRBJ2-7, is DVKVTQSSRYLVKRTGEKVFLECVQDMDHENMFWYRQDPGLGLRLIYFSYDVKMKEKGDIPEGYSVSREKKERFSLILESASTNQTSMYLCASSYATSYEQYFGPGTRLTVT.

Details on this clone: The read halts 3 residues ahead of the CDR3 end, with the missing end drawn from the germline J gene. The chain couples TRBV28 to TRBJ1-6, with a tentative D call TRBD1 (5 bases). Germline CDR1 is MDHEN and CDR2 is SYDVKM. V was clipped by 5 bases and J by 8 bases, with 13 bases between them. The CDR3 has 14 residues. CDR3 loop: CASSPPGVYSPLHF. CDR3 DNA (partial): TGTGCCAGCAGTCCGCCGGGGGTCTATTCACCC.

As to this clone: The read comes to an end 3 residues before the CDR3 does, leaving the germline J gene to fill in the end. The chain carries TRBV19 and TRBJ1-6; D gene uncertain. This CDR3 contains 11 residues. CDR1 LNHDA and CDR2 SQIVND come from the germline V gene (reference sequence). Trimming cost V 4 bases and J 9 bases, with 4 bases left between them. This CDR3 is CASSTCSPLHF. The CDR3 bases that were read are TGTGCCAGTAGTACCTGTTCACCC.

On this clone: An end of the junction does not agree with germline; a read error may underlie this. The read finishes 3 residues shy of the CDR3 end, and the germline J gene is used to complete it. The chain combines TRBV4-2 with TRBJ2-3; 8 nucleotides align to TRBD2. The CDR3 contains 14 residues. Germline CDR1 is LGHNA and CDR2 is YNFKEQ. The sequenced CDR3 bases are TGCGCCAGCAGCCAAGGACTAGCTGCAGATACG. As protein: CASSQGLAADT. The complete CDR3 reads CASSQGLAADTQYF.

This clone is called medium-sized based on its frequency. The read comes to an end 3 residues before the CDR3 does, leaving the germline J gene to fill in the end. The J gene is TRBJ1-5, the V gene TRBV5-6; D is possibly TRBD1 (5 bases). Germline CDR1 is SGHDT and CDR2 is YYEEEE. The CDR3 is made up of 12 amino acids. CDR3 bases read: TGTGCCAGCAATATTGAGGGGAGTCCC. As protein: CASNIEGSP. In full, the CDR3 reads CASNIEGSPQHF.

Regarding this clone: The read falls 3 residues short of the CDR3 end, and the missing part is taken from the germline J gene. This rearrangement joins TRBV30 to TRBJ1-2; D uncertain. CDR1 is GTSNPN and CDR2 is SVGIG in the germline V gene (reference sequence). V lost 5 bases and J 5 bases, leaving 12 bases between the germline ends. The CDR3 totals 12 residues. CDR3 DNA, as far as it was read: TGTGCCTGGGCGCCAACTGAGTATGGC. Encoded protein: CAWAPTEYG. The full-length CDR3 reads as CAWAPTEYGYTF.

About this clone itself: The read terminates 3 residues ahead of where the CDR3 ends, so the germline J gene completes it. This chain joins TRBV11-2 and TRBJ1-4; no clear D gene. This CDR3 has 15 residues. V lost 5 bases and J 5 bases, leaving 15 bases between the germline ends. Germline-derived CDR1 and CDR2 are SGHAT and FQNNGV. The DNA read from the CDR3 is TGTGCCAGCAGCCGAACCGTCACAGAAAATGAAAAA. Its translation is CASSRTVTENEK. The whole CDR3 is CASSRTVTENEKLFF.

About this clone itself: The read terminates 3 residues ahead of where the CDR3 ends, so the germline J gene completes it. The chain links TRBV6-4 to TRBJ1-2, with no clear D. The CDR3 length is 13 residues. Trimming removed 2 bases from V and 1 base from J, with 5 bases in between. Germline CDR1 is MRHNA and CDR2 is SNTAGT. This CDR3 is CASSDVGNYGYTF. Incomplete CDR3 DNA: TGTGCCAGCAGTGACGTCGGTAACTATGGC.

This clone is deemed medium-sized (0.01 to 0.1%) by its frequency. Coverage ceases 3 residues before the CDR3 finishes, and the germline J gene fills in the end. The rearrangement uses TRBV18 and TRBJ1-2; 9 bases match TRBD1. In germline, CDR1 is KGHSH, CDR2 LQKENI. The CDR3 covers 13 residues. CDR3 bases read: TGTGCCAGCTCCCGGGGACAGGGCTCGGGC. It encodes CASSRGQGSG. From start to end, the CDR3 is CASSRGQGSGYTF.

The CDR3 protein is CASSQTGGRLAGGRNNEQFF. Incomplete CDR3 DNA: TGCGCCAGCAGCCAGACAGGGGGCCGACTAGCGGGAGGTCGAAACAATGAG. V and J are TRBV5-1 and TRBJ2-1; 13 bases map to TRBD2. The CDR3 end falls 3 residues outside the read, so it is completed with the germline J gene. With 4 bases clipped from V and 5 bases from J, the junction kept 18 bases outside the gene matches. CDR3 length equals 20 residues. Germline V gives CDR1 SGHRS, CDR2 YFSETQ.

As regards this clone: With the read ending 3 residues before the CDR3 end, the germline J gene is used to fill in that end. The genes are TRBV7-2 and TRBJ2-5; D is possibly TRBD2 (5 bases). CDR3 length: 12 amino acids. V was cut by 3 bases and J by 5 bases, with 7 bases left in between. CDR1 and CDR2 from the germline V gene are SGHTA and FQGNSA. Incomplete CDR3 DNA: TGTGCCAGCAGCTTGTCGGGGGAGACC. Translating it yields CASSLSGET. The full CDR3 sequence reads CASSLSGETQYF. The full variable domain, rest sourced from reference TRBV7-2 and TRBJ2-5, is GAGVSQSPSNKVTEKGKDVELRCDPISGHTALYWYRQSLGQGLEFLIYFQGNSAPDKSGLPSDRFSAERTGGSVSTLTIQRTQQEDSAVYLCASSLSGETQYFGPGTRLLVL.

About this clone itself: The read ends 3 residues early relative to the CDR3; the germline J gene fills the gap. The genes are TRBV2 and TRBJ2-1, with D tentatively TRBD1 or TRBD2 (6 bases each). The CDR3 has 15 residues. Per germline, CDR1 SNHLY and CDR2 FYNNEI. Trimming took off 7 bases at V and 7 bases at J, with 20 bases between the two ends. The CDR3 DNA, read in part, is TGTGCCAGCATAAGGGATAGAACAGGGAGGAATGAG. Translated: CASIRDRTGRNE. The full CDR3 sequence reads CASIRDRTGRNEQFF.